The clone carrying this T cell receptor (beta chain) has only a few counts. The source of the sample is a study of T cells after yellow fever vaccination. TCRdb reanalysed the 5' RACE reads using MiXCR and keeps one entry per CDR3 protein. Of 150,000 to 200,000 distinct CDR3 sequences in the sample, roughly 6.4% were seen once. Germline CDR1 is SEHNR and CDR2 is FQNEAQ (reference sequence). V lost 3 bases and J lost 1, with 12 bases in between. The CDR3 loop spans 15 amino acids. V gene TRBV7-9 combines with J gene TRBJ1-2; D is undetermined. The sequence came from a man younger than 30 who received the YFV17D yellow fever vaccine. The specimen was CD4+ T cells sorted from PBMCs, collected on the day of the first yellow fever vaccination. The CDR3 region is CASSFEQKNNYGYTF. Here the CDR3 DNA reads TGTGCCAGCAGCTTTGAACAGAAGAATAACTATGGCTACACCTTC.